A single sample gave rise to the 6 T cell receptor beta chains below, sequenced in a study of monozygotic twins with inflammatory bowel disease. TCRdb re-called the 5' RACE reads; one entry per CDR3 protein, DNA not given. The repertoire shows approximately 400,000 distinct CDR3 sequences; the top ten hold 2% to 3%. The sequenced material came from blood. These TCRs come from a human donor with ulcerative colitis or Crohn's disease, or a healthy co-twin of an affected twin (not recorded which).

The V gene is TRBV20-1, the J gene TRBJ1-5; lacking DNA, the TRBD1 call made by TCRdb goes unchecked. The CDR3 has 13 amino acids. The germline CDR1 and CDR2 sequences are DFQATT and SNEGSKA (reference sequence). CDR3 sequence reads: CSAWTGANQPQHF.

CDR3 loop: CASSSRTSGGAGETQYF. This chain uses TRBV2 with TRBJ2-5; TCRdb's D call of TRBD2 is untestable without DNA. Germline CDR1 SNHLY, CDR2 FYNNEI. CDR3 size: 17 residues.

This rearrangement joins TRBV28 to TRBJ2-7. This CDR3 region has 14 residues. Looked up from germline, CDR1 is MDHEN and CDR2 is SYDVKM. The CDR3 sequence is CASSFSQASGEQYF.

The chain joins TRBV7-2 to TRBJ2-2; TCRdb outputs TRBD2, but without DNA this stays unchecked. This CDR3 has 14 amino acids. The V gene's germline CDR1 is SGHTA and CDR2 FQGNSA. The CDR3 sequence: CASSPSPYTGELFF.

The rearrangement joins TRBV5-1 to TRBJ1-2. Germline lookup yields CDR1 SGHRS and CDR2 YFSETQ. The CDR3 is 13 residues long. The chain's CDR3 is CASSLYSNYGYTF.

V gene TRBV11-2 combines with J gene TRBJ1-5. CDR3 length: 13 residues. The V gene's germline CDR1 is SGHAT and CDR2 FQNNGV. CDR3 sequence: CASSLAGNLPQHF.